The subject of this entry is one T cell receptor (beta chain). Its antigen remains unknown. The junction had 10 bases not matched to a gene; V was cut back by 3 bases and J by 0 bases. There are 16 residues in the CDR3. From germline, CDR1 is GTSNPN and CDR2 SVGIG (reference sequence). Only in-frame clones appear in the TCRdb table, and some are missing; sequencing was by immunoSEQ multiplex PCR. The sample yields 2,100,000 or so clones, under 97% seen once. The data are from a study of shared clonotypes between healthy human individuals. Study background: With ages of 18 to 49, the donors were a couple of women and a few men. Study-wide results and caveats: It was expected that sequencing depth would affect clonotype sharing among donors. Large depth notwithstanding, sorted-subset sequencing proved incomplete by rarefaction.

The sample consisted of naive CD4+ T cells sorted from blood. Subset here: CD45RA+ positively selected. The gene calls are TRBV30 and TRBJ1-2, with 7 bases lining up with TRBD1. The receptor was isolated from a man between 18 and 29 years old in good health. The CDR3 is CAWSPRAGGTNYGYTF. The CDR3 bases are TGTGCCTGGAGCCCGAGGGCAGGGGGTACTAACTATGGCTACACCTTC.